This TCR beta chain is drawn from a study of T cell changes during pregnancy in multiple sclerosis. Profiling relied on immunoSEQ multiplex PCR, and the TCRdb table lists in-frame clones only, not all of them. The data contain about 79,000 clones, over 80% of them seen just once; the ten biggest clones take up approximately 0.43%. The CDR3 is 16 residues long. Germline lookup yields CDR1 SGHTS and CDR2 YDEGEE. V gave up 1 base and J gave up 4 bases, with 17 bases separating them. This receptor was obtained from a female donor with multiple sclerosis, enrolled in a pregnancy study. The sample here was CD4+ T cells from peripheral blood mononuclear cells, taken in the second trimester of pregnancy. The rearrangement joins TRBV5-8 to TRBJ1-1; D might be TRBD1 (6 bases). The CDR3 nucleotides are TGTGCCAGCAGCTTGTTCCGGGGAGGGGGTTTCACTGAAGCTTTCTTT. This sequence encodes CASSLFRGGGFTEAFF. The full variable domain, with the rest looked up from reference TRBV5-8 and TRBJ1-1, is EAGVTQSPTHLIKTRGQQATLRCSPISGHTSVYWYQQALGLGLQFLLWYDEGEERNRGNFPPRFSGRQFPNYSSELNVNALELEDSALYLCASSLFRGGGFTEAFFGQGTRLTVV.